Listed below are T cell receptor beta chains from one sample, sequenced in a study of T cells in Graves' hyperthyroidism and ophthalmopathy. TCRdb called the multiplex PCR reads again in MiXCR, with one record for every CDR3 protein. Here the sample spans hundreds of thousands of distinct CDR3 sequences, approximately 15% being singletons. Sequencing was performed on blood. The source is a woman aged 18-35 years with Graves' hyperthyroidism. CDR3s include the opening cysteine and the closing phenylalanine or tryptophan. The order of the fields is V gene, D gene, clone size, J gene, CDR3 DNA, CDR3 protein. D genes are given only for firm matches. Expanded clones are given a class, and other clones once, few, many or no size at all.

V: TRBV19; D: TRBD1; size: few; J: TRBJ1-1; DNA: TGTGCCAGTAGTACCTACGGAGGGGGCTACACTGAAGCTTTCTTT; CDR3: CASSTYGGGYTEAFF
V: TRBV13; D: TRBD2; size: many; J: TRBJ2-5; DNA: TGTGCCAGCAGGACTAGCGGGGGTAAAGAGACCCAGTACTTC; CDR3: CASRTSGGKETQYF
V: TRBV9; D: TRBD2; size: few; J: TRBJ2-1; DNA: TGTGCCAGCAGCTCCATCGGGGCGGGGGGGCGGTTCTTC; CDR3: CASSSIGAGGRFF
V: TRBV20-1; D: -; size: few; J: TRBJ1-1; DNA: TGCAGTGCTAGAAGGGGGGCGGGAGTGAACACTGAAGCTTTCTTT; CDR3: CSARRGAGVNTEAFF
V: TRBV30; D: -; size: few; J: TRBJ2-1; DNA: TGTGCCTGGAGGCTTCATGGGGCCCTAGAGCAGTTCTTC; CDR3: CAWRLHGALEQFF
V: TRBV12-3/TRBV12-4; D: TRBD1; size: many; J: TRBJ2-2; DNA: TGTGCCAGCAGCCCCAGGACAGGGAAGGGCACCGGGGAGCTGTTTTTT; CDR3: CASSPRTGKGTGELFF
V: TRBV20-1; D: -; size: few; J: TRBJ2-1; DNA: TGCAGTGCTAGAGATCTTGCGGGAAGCTACAATGAGCAGTTCTTC; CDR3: CSARDLAGSYNEQFF
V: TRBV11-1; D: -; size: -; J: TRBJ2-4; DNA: TGTGCCAGCAGCTTAGGAACAGCAGCCAAAAACATTCAGTACTTC; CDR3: CASSLGTAAKNIQYF
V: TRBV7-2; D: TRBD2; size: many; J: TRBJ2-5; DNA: TGTGCCAGCAGCTTAGCGTTTAGCGGGGGGCAAGAGACCCAGTACTTC; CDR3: CASSLAFSGGQETQYF
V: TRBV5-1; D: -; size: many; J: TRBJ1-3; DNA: TGCGCCAGCAGCTTGGATGCTTTCTCTGGAAACACCATATATTTT; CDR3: CASSLDAFSGNTIYF
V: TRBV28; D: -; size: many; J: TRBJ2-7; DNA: TGTGCCAGCAGTACCCCTCGGATCTACGAGCAGTACTTC; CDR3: CASSTPRIYEQYF
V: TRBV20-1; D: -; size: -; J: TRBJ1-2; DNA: TGCAGTGCTAGAGATGAGGAGGGCCAACAGAACTATGGCTACACCTTC; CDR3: CSARDEEGQQNYGYTF
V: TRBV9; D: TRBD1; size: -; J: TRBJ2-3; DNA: TGTGCCAGCAGCGTCGAACCGGGACAGATCACAGATACGCAGTATTTT; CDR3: CASSVEPGQITDTQYF
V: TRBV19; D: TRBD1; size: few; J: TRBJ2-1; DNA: TGTGCCAGTAGTATATCTCGACAGGGGCCGTACAATGAGCAGTTCTTC; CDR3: CASSISRQGPYNEQFF
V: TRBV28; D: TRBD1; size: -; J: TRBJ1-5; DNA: TGTGCCAGCAGTTCCGCAGGGGGGGGCAATCAGCCCCAGCATTTT; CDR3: CASSSAGGGNQPQHF
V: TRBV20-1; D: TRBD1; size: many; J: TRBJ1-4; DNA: TGCAGTGCTAGAATGACAGGGACAGAAAAACTGTTTTTT; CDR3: CSARMTGTEKLFF